The T cell receptor beta chain described here comes from a study of blood T cell repertoires in COVID-19. Study at large: Both acute and convalescent COVID-19 samples were obtained from the United States, Italy and Spain. Sample material is recorded as cDNA or gDNA derived from T cells, B-cell-depleted T cells, or PBMCs.

Authors' data handling: Researchers report that nucleated cell counts were estimated from reference gene primer amplification. Sequenced by immunoSEQ multiplex PCR; TCRdb stores in-frame clones only, minus some. V and J calls and clone size follow that table, whereas D and trimming were derived from the DNA. The data contain some 150,000 clones, 80% to 85% of them singletons. There are 15 residues in the CDR3. V lost 10 bases and J lost 1, with 18 bases in between. From germline, CDR1 is SGHTS and CDR2 YDEGEE. This clonotype was sampled from a woman between 55 and 75 years old with acute or convalescent COVID-19. The sample comprised peripheral blood. The chain links TRBV5-8 to TRBJ2-1; possibly TRBD1 for D (5 bases). CDR3 protein: CAPHLGRASYNEQFF. CDR3 DNA sequence: TGTGCCCCCCATCTCGGCAGGGCTTCCTACAATGAGCAGTTCTTC.